This T cell receptor beta chain stems from a study of blood T cell repertoires in COVID-19. The overall study: COVID-19 samples, acute and convalescent, were from the United States, Italy and Spain. In each case, the material was cDNA or gDNA derived from T cells, B-cell-depleted T cells, or PBMCs.

TCRdb's copy holds only in-frame clones and misses some; the assay was immunoSEQ multiplex PCR. Here the sample spans about 200,000 clones, around 80% being singletons. What was sequenced was peripheral blood. The clonotype originates from a man between 45 and 60 years old who had recovered from COVID-19.

The CDR3 protein is CASGWWSGSEAFF. In DNA, the CDR3 is TGTGCCAGTGGGTGGTGGAGTGGCTCTGAAGCTTTCTTT. The chain employs TRBV27 and TRBJ1-1; unclear D gene. With 9 bases removed from V and 6 bases from J, the gap between germline ends came to 17 bases. This CDR3 contains 13 residues. Germline V lookup: CDR1 MNHEY, CDR2 SMNVEV (reference sequence).